This is a list of T cell receptor beta chains from one sample in a study of post-analysis software for immune sequencing data. TCRdb called the PCR reads again in MiXCR, with one record for every CDR3 protein. In the table there are almost 700,000 distinct CDR3 sequences, roughly three fifths of which are singletons. Sequenced sample: blood. The receptors come from a girl aged 2-10 years with multiple sclerosis. CDR3s include the opening cysteine and the closing phenylalanine or tryptophan. A D gene is named only where the DNA matches it firmly. Part of the rows lack a size; the others show once, few, many or a class for expanded clones.

DNA: TGCGCCAGCAGCTTGGGCGCACTAGCGAGAGTGGATACGCAGTATTTT
CDR3: CASSLGALARVDTQYF
size: -
V: TRBV5-1
D: TRBD2
J: TRBJ2-3

DNA: TGTGCCAGCAGCGTAGAGATTGAGAAAAGCTCCTACGAGCAGTACTTC
CDR3: CASSVEIEKSSYEQYF
size: -
V: TRBV9
D: -
J: TRBJ2-7

DNA: TGCGCCAGCAGCCCAGCGGGGGATTACAATGAGCAGTTCTTC
CDR3: CASSPAGDYNEQFF
size: -
V: TRBV4-1
D: TRBD2
J: TRBJ2-1

DNA: TGTGCCAGCAGCTTAGTAAGGGCAGGGAACAATGAGCAGTTCTTC
CDR3: CASSLVRAGNNEQFF
size: -
V: TRBV11-3
D: -
J: TRBJ2-1

DNA: TGTGCCAGCAGTGTCACCGGGATTGAAGCTTTCTTT
CDR3: CASSVTGIEAFF
size: -
V: TRBV6-1
D: -
J: TRBJ1-1

DNA: TGCAGCGCCATCCAGGGTTCGGGTCAGCCCCAGCATTTT
CDR3: CSAIQGSGQPQHF
size: -
V: TRBV29-1
D: -
J: TRBJ1-5

DNA: TGCAGTGCTAGTGACACCGGGACAGGGGGTTACGAGCAGTACTTC
CDR3: CSASDTGTGGYEQYF
size: few
V: TRBV20-1
D: TRBD1
J: TRBJ2-7

DNA: TGCAGCGCCAAGGGACTCCTAAGCCCCACAGATACGCAGTATTTT
CDR3: CSAKGLLSPTDTQYF
size: few
V: TRBV29-1
D: -
J: TRBJ2-3

DNA: TGCGCCAGCAGCTTGGAGACGAGGGATGAGCAGTTCTTC
CDR3: CASSLETRDEQFF
size: once
V: TRBV5-1
D: -
J: TRBJ2-1

DNA: TGCAGTGCTAGCACCGTTGAAAAACTGTTTTTT
CDR3: CSASTVEKLFF
size: -
V: TRBV20-1
D: -
J: TRBJ1-4

DNA: TGTGCCAGCAGTTTAGCGCCGGGGAGTCAGCTCGGAGCTTTCTTT
CDR3: CASSLAPGSQLGAFF
size: -
V: TRBV12-3/TRBV12-4
D: -
J: TRBJ1-1

DNA: TGTGCCAGCAGTTACGACCCCGGGACAGGGGGGTCCTACGAGCAGTACTTC
CDR3: CASSYDPGTGGSYEQYF
size: -
V: TRBV6-5
D: TRBD1
J: TRBJ2-7

DNA: TGCAGTGTAGTTGGGGAGGGCTCCTACGAGCAGTACTTC
CDR3: CSVVGEGSYEQYF
size: -
V: TRBV20-1
D: TRBD2
J: TRBJ2-7

DNA: TGTGCCAGCAGTGACAGGGCCTCCTACAATGAGCAGTTCTTC
CDR3: CASSDRASYNEQFF
size: few
V: TRBV6-6
D: TRBD1
J: TRBJ2-1

DNA: TGTGCCAGCAGCTCATTTCTACAGGGTATAGAGCAGTACTTC
CDR3: CASSSFLQGIEQYF
size: few
V: TRBV5-5
D: -
J: TRBJ2-7

DNA: TGTGCCAGTAGTAGGGAACAGGGGAACACTGAAGCTTTCTTT
CDR3: CASSREQGNTEAFF
size: -
V: TRBV19
D: -
J: TRBJ1-1

DNA: TGTGCCACCAGCAGAGGAGAGAAATCGAACACCGGGGAGCTGTTTTTT
CDR3: CATSRGEKSNTGELFF
size: once
V: TRBV15
D: -
J: TRBJ2-2

DNA: TGCAGTGTCTTCCGTGGACAGGCTCAAGAGACCCAGTACTTC
CDR3: CSVFRGQAQETQYF
size: -
V: TRBV20-1
D: TRBD1
J: TRBJ2-5

DNA: TGTGCCAGCAGCTTCTCAGACAGATACACTGAAGCTTTCTTT
CDR3: CASSFSDRYTEAFF
size: -
V: TRBV7-9
D: -
J: TRBJ1-1

DNA: TGTGCCAGCAACCCCATTGTTAGGTCTGGCTACACCTTC
CDR3: CASNPIVRSGYTF
size: -
V: TRBV6-5
D: -
J: TRBJ1-2

DNA: TGTGCCAGCAGCCAAGGTCCCGAGCAGTACTTC
CDR3: CASSQGPEQYF
size: -
V: TRBV3-1
D: -
J: TRBJ2-7

DNA: TGTGCCAGCAGCCCGCCAAGCGGGAGGGCCTGGTACGAGCAGTACTTC
CDR3: CASSPPSGRAWYEQYF
size: -
V: TRBV7-9
D: TRBD2
J: TRBJ2-7

DNA: TGCGCCAGCCAAATGGAGGGGAACACCGGGGAGCTGTTTTTT
CDR3: CASQMEGNTGELFF
size: -
V: TRBV5-1
D: -
J: TRBJ2-2

DNA: TGTGCCAGCAGTTCCCAACTAGCGGCTAAACACAATGAGCAGTTCTTC
CDR3: CASSSQLAAKHNEQFF
size: -
V: TRBV6-2/TRBV6-3
D: TRBD2
J: TRBJ2-1

DNA: TGCAGCGTTGAATCCGGGACGACCTACGAGCAGTACTTC
CDR3: CSVESGTTYEQYF
size: few
V: TRBV29-1
D: -
J: TRBJ2-7

DNA: TGTGCCAGCAGTCGGGATTCGGCGCAGTACTTC
CDR3: CASSRDSAQYF
size: -
V: TRBV12-3/TRBV12-4
D: -
J: TRBJ2-7

DNA: TGTGCCAGCAGTGAATGGGCCTCTGGGGCCAACGTCCTGACTTTC
CDR3: CASSEWASGANVLTF
size: -
V: TRBV25-1
D: -
J: TRBJ2-6

DNA: TGTGCCAGCTCTCCCGCGGGGGCAGTAACCGGGGAGCTGTTTTTT
CDR3: CASSPAGAVTGELFF
size: -
V: TRBV13
D: -
J: TRBJ2-2

DNA: TGCGCCAGCAGCCCCATCCCGGGGTTCAGCCACGAGCAGTACTTC
CDR3: CASSPIPGFSHEQYF
size: few
V: TRBV4-1
D: -
J: TRBJ2-7

DNA: TGTGCCCGCAGTCAAAGGTCAGGACAGGGGGGCAATGAGCAGTTCTTC
CDR3: CARSQRSGQGGNEQFF
size: -
V: TRBV7-8
D: TRBD1
J: TRBJ2-1

DNA: TGCAGTGCTAGAGGAGGCTCAACTAATGAAAAACTGTTTTTT
CDR3: CSARGGSTNEKLFF
size: -
V: TRBV20-1
D: -
J: TRBJ1-4

DNA: TGCAGCGTTTTCGGGACAGAAGAGACCCAGTACTTC
CDR3: CSVFGTEETQYF
size: -
V: TRBV29-1
D: TRBD1
J: TRBJ2-5

DNA: TGTGCCAGCAGCCAAGGGTGGGGCTCTAGCACAGATACGCAGTATTTT
CDR3: CASSQGWGSSTDTQYF
size: -
V: TRBV3-1
D: -
J: TRBJ2-3

DNA: TGTGCCACCAGTTTAGGACAGGGGGAGCAGTACTTC
CDR3: CATSLGQGEQYF
size: -
V: TRBV15
D: TRBD1
J: TRBJ2-7

DNA: TGTGCCAGCAAGGGGGTGACGTCTCGCGAGCAGTACTTC
CDR3: CASKGVTSREQYF
size: -
V: TRBV2
D: -
J: TRBJ2-7

DNA: TGTGCCAGCAGTTTATTAGCGGGTGTCTCCTACGAGCAGTACTTC
CDR3: CASSLLAGVSYEQYF
size: -
V: TRBV12-3/TRBV12-4
D: TRBD2
J: TRBJ2-7

DNA: TGTGCCAGCAGCCAAGATCGCGGGACAGGGCGTTATGAGCAGTTCTTC
CDR3: CASSQDRGTGRYEQFF
size: many
V: TRBV4-2
D: TRBD1
J: TRBJ2-1

DNA: TGTGCCAGCTCACTAGGTCTCGGCGCCGGGACGGCGCCGTACACTGAAGCTTTCTTT
CDR3: CASSLGLGAGTAPYTEAFF
size: -
V: TRBV18
D: -
J: TRBJ1-1

DNA: TGTGCCAGCAGCCTAGTGGGCAGGGGGCTCTACGAGCAGTACTTC
CDR3: CASSLVGRGLYEQYF
size: -
V: TRBV14
D: TRBD1
J: TRBJ2-7

DNA: TGTGCCATCGGGGCTACGGGGAATGAGCAGTTCTTC
CDR3: CAIGATGNEQFF
size: once
V: TRBV10-3
D: -
J: TRBJ2-1

DNA: TGCAGTGCTCAACGGGACAGGGGTGCGGAGCAGTACTTC
CDR3: CSAQRDRGAEQYF
size: -
V: TRBV20-1
D: TRBD1
J: TRBJ2-4

DNA: TGTGCCAGCAGATATCAGGGGGCTTGGTCAGATACGCAGTATTTT
CDR3: CASRYQGAWSDTQYF
size: once
V: TRBV6-2/TRBV6-3
D: TRBD1
J: TRBJ2-3

DNA: TGCAGTGCTAGGACACAGGACATTCAGTACTTC
CDR3: CSARTQDIQYF
size: -
V: TRBV20-1
D: -
J: TRBJ2-4

DNA: TGTGCCAGCAGTGAATACCTATCTAGCGGGATGACAGATACGCAGTATTTT
CDR3: CASSEYLSSGMTDTQYF
size: -
V: TRBV25-1
D: TRBD2
J: TRBJ2-3

DNA: TGCAGTGCTAGAGTCGGACGGGGGTTCTACAATGAGCAGTTCTTC
CDR3: CSARVGRGFYNEQFF
size: -
V: TRBV20-1
D: -
J: TRBJ2-1

DNA: TGTGCCAGCAGACAGTTCGGCAATGAGCAGTTCTTC
CDR3: CASRQFGNEQFF
size: few
V: TRBV6-5
D: -
J: TRBJ2-1

DNA: TGTGCCTGGAGGGACGAGGAGAACACTGAAGCTTTCTTT
CDR3: CAWRDEENTEAFF
size: -
V: TRBV30
D: -
J: TRBJ1-1

DNA: TGTGCCAGCCAGCCTCGGTCCCCAAACCAAGAGACCCAGTACTTC
CDR3: CASQPRSPNQETQYF
size: -
V: TRBV7-6
D: -
J: TRBJ2-5

DNA: TGTGCCAGCAGACCAGGGGTTAGTGGCCATGAGCAGTTCTTC
CDR3: CASRPGVSGHEQFF
size: -
V: TRBV12-3/TRBV12-4
D: -
J: TRBJ2-1

DNA: TGTGCCAGCAGTTCCCGACAGGGGGCCTCCTACGAGCAGTACTTC
CDR3: CASSSRQGASYEQYF
size: -
V: TRBV12-3/TRBV12-4
D: TRBD1
J: TRBJ2-7

DNA: TGTGCCAGCAGCCCTTCTATTGGCGGGATAAGAGGCACAGATACGCAGTATTTT
CDR3: CASSPSIGGIRGTDTQYF
size: -
V: TRBV12-3/TRBV12-4
D: -
J: TRBJ2-3

DNA: TGTGCCAGCAGCTTGGGCCTAGCGGGAGGGAATACCACAGATACGCAGTATTTT
CDR3: CASSLGLAGGNTTDTQYF
size: few
V: TRBV5-4
D: TRBD2
J: TRBJ2-3